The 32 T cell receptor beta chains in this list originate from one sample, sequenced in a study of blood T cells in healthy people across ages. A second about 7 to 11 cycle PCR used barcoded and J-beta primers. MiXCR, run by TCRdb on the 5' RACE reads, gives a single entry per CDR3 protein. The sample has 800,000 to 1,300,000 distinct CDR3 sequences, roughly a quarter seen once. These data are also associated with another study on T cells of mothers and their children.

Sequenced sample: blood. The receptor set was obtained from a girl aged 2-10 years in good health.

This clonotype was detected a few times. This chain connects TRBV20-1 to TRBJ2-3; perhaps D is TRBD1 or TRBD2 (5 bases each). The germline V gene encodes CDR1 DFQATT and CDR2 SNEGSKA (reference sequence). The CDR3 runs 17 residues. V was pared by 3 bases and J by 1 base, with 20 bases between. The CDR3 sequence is CSASGKGTYSRTDTQYF. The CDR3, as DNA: TGCAGTGCTAGTGGAAAAGGGACCTACTCTCGCACAGATACGCAGTATTTT.

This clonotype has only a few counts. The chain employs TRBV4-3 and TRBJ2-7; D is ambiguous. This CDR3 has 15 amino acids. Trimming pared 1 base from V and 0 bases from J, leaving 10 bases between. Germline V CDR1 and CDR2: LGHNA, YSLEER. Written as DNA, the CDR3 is TGCGCCAGCAGCCAAGGGGTCGGCAGCTCCTACGAGCAGTACTTC. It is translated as CASSQGVGSSYEQYF.

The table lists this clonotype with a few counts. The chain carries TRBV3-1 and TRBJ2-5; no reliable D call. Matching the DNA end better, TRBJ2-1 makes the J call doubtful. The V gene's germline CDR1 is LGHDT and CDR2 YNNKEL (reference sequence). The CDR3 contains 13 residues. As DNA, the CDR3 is TGTGCCAGCAGCCAAGCGGTTTACAATGAGCAGTTCTTC. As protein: CASSQAVYNEQFF.

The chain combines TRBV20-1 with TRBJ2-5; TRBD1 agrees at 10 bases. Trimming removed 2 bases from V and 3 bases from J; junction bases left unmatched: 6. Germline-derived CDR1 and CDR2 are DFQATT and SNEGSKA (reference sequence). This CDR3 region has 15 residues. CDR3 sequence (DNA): TGCAGTGCTAGATCCGGGACAGGGGCCGAAGAGACCCAGTACTTC. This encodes CSARSGTGAEETQYF.

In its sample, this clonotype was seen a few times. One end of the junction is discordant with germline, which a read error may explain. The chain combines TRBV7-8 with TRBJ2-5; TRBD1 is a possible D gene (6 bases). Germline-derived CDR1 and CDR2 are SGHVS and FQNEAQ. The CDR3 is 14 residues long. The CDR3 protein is CASSLGHREEAQYF. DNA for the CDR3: TGTGCCAGCAGCCTCGGACACAGGGAAGAGGCCCAGTACTTC.

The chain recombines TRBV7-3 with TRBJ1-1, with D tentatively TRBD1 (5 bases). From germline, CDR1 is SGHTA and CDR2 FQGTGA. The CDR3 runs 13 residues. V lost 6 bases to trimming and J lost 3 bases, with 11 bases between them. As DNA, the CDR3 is TGTGCCAGCAGACTGACAGCCGACACTGAAGCTTTCTTT. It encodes CASRLTADTEAFF.

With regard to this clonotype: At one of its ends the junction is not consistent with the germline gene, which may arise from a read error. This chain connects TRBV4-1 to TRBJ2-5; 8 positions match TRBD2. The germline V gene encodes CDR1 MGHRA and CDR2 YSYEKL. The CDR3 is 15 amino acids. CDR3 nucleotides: TGCGCCAGCAGCCAAGAAATGGGGACTAGTATGGGGGAGTTCTTC. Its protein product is CASSQEMGTSMGEFF.

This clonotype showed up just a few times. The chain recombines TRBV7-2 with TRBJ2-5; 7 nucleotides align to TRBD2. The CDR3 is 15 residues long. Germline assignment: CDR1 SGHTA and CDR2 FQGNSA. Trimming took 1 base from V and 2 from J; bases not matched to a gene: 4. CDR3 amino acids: CASSLGDYLQETQYF. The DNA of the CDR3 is TGTGCCAGCAGCTTAGGGGACTATCTACAAGAGACCCAGTACTTC.

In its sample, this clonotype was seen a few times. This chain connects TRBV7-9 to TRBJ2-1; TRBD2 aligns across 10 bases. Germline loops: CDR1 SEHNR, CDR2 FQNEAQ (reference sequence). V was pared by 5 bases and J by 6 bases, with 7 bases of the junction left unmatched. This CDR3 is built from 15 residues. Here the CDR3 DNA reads TGTGCCAGCAGCCCTAGCGGGAGCCCCTTCAATGAGCAGTTCTTC. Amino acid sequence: CASSPSGSPFNEQFF.

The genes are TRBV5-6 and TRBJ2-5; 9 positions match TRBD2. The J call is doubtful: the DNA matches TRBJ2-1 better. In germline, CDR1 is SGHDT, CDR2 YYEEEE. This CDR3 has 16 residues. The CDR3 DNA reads TGTGCCAGCAGCTTAGTAGCGGGAGTGAGGAACAATGAGCAGTTCTTC. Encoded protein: CASSLVAGVRNNEQFF.

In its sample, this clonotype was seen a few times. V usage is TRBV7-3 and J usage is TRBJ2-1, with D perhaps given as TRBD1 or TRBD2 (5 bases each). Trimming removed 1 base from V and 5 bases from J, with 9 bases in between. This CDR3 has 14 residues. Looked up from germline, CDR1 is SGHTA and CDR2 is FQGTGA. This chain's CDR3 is CASSLRDGDNEQFF. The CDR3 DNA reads TGTGCCAGCAGCTTAAGGGACGGGGACAATGAGCAGTTCTTC.

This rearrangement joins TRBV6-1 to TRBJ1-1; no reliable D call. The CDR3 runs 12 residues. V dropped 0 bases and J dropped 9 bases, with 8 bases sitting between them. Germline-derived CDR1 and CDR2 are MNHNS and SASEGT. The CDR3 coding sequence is TGTGCCAGCAGTGAAGCGCTTCGTAAAGCTTTCTTT. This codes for CASSEALRKAFF.

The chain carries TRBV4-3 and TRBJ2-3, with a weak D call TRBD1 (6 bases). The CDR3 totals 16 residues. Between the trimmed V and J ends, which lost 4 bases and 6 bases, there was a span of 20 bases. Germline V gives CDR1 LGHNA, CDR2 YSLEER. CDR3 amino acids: CASSPRDTLFSDTQYF. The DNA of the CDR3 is TGCGCCAGCAGCCCTCGGGACACCCTCTTTTCGGATACGCAGTATTTT.

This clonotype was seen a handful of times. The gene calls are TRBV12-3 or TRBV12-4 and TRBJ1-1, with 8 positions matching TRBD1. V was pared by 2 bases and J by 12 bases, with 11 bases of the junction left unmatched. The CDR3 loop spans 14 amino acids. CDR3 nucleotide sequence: TGTGCCAGCAGTTTACAAACCCAGGACAGGGTCTCTTTCTTT. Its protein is CASSLQTQDRVSFF.

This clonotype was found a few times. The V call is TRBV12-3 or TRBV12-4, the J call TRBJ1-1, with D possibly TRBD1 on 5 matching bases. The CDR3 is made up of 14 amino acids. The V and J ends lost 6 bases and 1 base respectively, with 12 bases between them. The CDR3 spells CASSPTGENTEAFF. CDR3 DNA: TGTGCCAGCAGCCCAACAGGAGAGAACACTGAAGCTTTCTTT.

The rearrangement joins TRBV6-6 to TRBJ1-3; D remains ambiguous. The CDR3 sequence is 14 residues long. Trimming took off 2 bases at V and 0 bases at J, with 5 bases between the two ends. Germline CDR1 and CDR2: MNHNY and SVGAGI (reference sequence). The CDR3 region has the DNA TGTGCCAGCAGTTACCTGGGCTCTGGAAACACCATATATTTT. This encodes CASSYLGSGNTIYF.

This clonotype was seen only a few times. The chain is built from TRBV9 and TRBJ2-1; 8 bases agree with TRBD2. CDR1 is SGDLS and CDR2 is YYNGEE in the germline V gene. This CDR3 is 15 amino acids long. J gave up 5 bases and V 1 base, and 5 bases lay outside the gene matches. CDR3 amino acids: CASSVSRGGDNEQFF. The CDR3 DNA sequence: TGTGCCAGCAGCGTATCACGGGGGGGAGACAATGAGCAGTTCTTC.

In nucleotides, the CDR3 is TGCAGTGCTAAGGGGACTGCTTACAATGAGCAGTTCTTC. Encoded protein: CSAKGTAYNEQFF. J is TRBJ2-1 and V is TRBV20-1; a weak D match, TRBD2 (6 bases). This CDR3 contains 13 residues. CDR1 is DFQATT, CDR2 SNEGSKA, per germline (reference sequence). The ends were cut back, 4 bases at V and 4 bases at J, with 11 bases in the middle.

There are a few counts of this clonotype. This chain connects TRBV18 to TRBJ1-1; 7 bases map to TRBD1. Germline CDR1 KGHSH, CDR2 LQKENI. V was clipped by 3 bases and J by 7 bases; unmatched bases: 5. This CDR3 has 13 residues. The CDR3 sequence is CASSPGTDLEAFF. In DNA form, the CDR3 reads TGTGCCAGCTCACCCGGGACAGACCTTGAAGCTTTCTTT.

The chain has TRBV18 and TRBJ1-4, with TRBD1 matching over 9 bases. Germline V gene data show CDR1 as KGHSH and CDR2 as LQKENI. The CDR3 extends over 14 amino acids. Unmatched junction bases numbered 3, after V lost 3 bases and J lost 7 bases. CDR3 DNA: TGTGCCAGCTCACCGACAGGGGGTACTGAAAAACTGTTTTTT. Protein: CASSPTGGTEKLFF.

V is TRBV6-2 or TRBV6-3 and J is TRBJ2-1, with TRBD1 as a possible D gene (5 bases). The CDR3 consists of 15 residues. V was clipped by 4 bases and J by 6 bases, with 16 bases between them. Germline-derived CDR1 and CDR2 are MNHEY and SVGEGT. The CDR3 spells CASSFSNRQLNEQFF. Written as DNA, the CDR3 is TGTGCCAGCAGTTTCTCAAATAGACAGCTCAATGAGCAGTTCTTC.

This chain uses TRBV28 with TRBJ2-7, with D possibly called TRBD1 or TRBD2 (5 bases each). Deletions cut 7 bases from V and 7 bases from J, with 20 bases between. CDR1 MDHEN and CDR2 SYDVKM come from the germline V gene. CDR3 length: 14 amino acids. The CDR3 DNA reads TGTGCCAGCAAGATCACAACCGGATGGGGGGAGCAGTACTTC. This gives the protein CASKITTGWGEQYF.

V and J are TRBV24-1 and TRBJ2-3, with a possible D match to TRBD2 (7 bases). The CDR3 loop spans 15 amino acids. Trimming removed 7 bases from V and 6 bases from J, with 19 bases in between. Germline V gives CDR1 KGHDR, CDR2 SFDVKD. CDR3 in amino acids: CATRGGLVDGDTQYF. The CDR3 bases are TGTGCCACCAGGGGGGGGCTAGTGGACGGGGATACGCAGTATTTT.

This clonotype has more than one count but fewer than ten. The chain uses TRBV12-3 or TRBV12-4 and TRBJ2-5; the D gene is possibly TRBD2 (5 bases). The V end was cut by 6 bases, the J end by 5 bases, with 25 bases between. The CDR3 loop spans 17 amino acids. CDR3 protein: CASSLQFLRRPSETQYF. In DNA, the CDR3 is TGTGCCAGCAGCCTTCAATTTCTAAGGAGGCCGTCGGAGACCCAGTACTTC.

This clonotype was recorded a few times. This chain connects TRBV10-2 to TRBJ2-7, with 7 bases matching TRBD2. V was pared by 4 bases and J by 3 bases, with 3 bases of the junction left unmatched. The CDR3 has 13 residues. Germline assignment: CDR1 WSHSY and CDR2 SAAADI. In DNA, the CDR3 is TGCGCCAGCAGTGGGGGAGGGATCTACGAGCAGTACTTC. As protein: CASSGGGIYEQYF.

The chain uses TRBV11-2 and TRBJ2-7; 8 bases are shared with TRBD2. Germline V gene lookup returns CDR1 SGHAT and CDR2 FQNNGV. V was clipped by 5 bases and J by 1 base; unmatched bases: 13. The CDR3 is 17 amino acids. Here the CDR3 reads CASSPHKRLARSYEQYF. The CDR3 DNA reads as TGTGCCAGCAGCCCACACAAACGACTAGCGCGATCCTACGAGCAGTACTTC.

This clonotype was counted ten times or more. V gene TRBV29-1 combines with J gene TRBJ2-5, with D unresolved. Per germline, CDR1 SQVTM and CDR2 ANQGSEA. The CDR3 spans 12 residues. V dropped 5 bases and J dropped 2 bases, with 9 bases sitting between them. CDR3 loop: CSVSVLQETQYF. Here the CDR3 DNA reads TGCAGCGTTTCGGTGTTACAAGAGACCCAGTACTTC.

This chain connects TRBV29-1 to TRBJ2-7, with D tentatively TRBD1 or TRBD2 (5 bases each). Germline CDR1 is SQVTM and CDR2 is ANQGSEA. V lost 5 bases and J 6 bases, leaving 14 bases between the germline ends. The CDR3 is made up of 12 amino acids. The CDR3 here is CSVYRDPLEQYF. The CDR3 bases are TGCAGCGTTTATAGGGACCCTCTCGAGCAGTACTTC.

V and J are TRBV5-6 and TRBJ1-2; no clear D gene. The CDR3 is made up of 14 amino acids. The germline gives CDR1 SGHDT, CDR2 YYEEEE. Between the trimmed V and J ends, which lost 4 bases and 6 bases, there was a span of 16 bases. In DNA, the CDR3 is TGTGCCAGCAGCCCGAGAGAGTCCGCAAATGGCTACACCTTC. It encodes CASSPRESANGYTF. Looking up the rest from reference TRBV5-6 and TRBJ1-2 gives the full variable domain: DAGVTQSPTHLIKTRGQQVTLRCSPKSGHDTVSWYQQALGQGPQFIFQYYEEEERQRGNFPDRFSGHQFPNYSSELNVNALLLGDSALYLCASSPRESANGYTFGSGTRLTVV.

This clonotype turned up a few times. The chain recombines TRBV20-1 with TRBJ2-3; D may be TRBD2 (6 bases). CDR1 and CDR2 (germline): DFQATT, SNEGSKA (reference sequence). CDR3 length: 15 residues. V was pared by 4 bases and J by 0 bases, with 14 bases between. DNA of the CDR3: TGCAGTGCTAAGATTAGCGGTCCGAGCACAGATACGCAGTATTTT. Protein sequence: CSAKISGPSTDTQYF.

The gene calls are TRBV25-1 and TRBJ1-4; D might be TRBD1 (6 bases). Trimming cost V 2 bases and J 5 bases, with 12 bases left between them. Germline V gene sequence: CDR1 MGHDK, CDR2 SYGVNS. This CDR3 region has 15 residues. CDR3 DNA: TGTGCCAGCAGTGAAGATCGTACAGGGAATGAAAAACTGTTTTTT. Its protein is CASSEDRTGNEKLFF.

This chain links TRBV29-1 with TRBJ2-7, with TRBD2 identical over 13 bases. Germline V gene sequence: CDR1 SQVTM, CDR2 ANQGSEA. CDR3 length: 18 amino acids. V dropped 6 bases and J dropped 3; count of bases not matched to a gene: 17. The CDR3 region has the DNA TGCAGCGTCATCCTACGGACTAGCGGGAGTCTCAGAGTCTACGAGCAGTACTTC. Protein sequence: CSVILRTSGSLRVYEQYF.